These T cell receptor beta chains were read from a single sample in a study of lymphopenia after photon versus proton radiotherapy. This table comes from immunoSEQ multiplex PCR, and its TCRdb copy is limited to in-frame clones, with some not included. The sample includes 67,000 or so clones, more than 75% of them seen just once. Sequencing was performed on peripheral blood, taken from a patient treated with proton-based radiotherapy. The receptors come from a man aged 80 or over with esophageal cancer. Each CDR3 is given with its conserved first and last residue. A D gene is named only where the DNA matches it firmly. Rows may omit the clone size; those that give it use once, few, many or a size class.

d_call j_call v_call clone_size cdr3_nt cdr3_aa
- TRBJ2-4 TRBV15 - TGTGCCACCACCGCGAGTTTGGCCAAAAACATTCAGTACTTC CATTASLAKNIQYF
TRBD2 TRBJ2-1 TRBV9 - TGTGCCAGCAGCGATAGACTAGCGCCATACAATGAGCAGTTCTTC CASSDRLAPYNEQFF
- TRBJ2-1 TRBV5-6 - TGTGCCAGCAGCTTGGTCGGATGGAAGGGGCTATTATCCTACAATGAGCAGTTCTTC CASSLVGWKGLLSYNEQFF
- TRBJ1-2 TRBV2 - TGTGCCAGCAGTGATCAGACAGACTATGGCTACACCTTC CASSDQTDYGYTF
- TRBJ2-2 TRBV29-1 - TGCAGCGTCCTCCGGCAGGGGAACACCGGGGAGCTGTTTTTT CSVLRQGNTGELFF
- TRBJ2-7 TRBV6-5 - TGTGCCAGCAGGTCAGGGTTGGACGAGCAGTACTTC CASRSGLDEQYF
TRBD1 TRBJ1-3 TRBV7-2 - TGTGCCAGCAGCTTAGTGGGACAGGGGTCCGGAAACACCATATATTTT CASSLVGQGSGNTIYF
- TRBJ2-7 TRBV25-1 - TGTGCCAGCATAACAGGGTCCTCACCCTACGAGCAGTACTTC CASITGSSPYEQYF
- TRBJ1-2 TRBV5-1 once TGCGCCAGCAGCCCCGAGGGGGTGATGAACTATGGCTACACCTTC CASSPEGVMNYGYTF
TRBD1 TRBJ1-1 TRBV5-4 - TGTGCCAGCAGCTCCTTCGGGAGGGGGCGAGTCACTGAAGCTTTCTTT CASSSFGRGRVTEAFF
- TRBJ1-1 TRBV29-1 - TGCAGCGTTCGGGAAAACTGGGGTCGGGACACTGAAGCTTTCTTT CSVRENWGRDTEAFF
- TRBJ1-4 TRBV7-9 - TGTGCCAGCAGCTTGCGTAATGAAAAACTGTTTTTT CASSLRNEKLFF
- TRBJ2-1 TRBV29-1 - TGCAGCGTTGCCGGGCTAGCTATTCGGAATGAGCAGTTCTTC CSVAGLAIRNEQFF
TRBD1 TRBJ1-4 TRBV2 - TGTGCCAGCAGTGAATTTCGGACAGGGTTACAGGAAAAACTGTTTTTT CASSEFRTGLQEKLFF
- TRBJ1-2 TRBV10-1 - TGCGCCAGCAGTAGGACTGCTGCCCTTAACTATGGCTACACCTTC CASSRTAALNYGYTF
- TRBJ2-6 TRBV10-2 - TGCGCCAGCAGTGAAAATAAGCCCTCTGGGGCCAACGTCCTGACTTTC CASSENKPSGANVLTF
- TRBJ1-2 TRBV18 - TGTGCCAGCTCACAGAGTCACGGCTACACCTTC CASSQSHGYTF
- TRBJ2-7 TRBV7-2 - TGTGCCAGCAATTCGGGCAGCTACGAGCAGTACTTC CASNSGSYEQYF
- TRBJ2-5 TRBV19 few TGTGCCAGTAGTATTTTGTCGGGTTCCGGAGAGACCCAGTACTTC CASSILSGSGETQYF
- TRBJ2-3 TRBV6-1 - TGTGCCAGCAGTGAAGAACCGGCGGGCAACACAGATACGCAGTATTTT CASSEEPAGNTDTQYF
- TRBJ2-1 TRBV7-6 once TGTGCCAGCAGCTTATCAGGTCCGTATGCCGCCTACAATGAGCAGTTCTTC CASSLSGPYAAYNEQFF
- TRBJ2-2 TRBV30 - TGTGCCTGGAGTCCCAAAGGGGGACGGACCGGGGAGCTGTTTTTT CAWSPKGGRTGELFF
- TRBJ2-5 TRBV5-1 - TGCGCCAGCAGCAGGGGACGAACGCAAGAGACCCAGTACTTC CASSRGRTQETQYF
- TRBJ1-1 TRBV30 - TGTGCCTGGATTTTATTTATGGGTGAAGCTTTCTTT CAWILFMGEAFF
- TRBJ1-3 TRBV7-9 - TGTGCCAGCAGCTTAGGGGGGACTGGAAACACCATATATTTT CASSLGGTGNTIYF
TRBD2 TRBJ2-7 TRBV7-2 - TGTGCCAGCACCCCTCAAGCGGGGGGGCGTTTCGAGCAGTACTTC CASTPQAGGRFEQYF
TRBD1 TRBJ1-6 TRBV30 - TGTGCCTGGACGGGACAGGTGGGATCACCCCTCCACTTT CAWTGQVGSPLHF
- TRBJ1-3 TRBV11-2 - TGTGCCAGCAGCTTACATGGTCCTGGAAACACCATATATTTT CASSLHGPGNTIYF
- TRBJ1-1 TRBV9 - TGTGCCAGCAGCGTATCTACCATGGGGCAGAACACTGAAGCTTTCTTT CASSVSTMGQNTEAFF
- TRBJ2-5 TRBV9 - TGTGCCAGCAGCGTAGACCATACCCCGGGGGAGACCCAGTACTTC CASSVDHTPGETQYF
- TRBJ2-5 TRBV9 - TGTGCCAGCAGCGACAGTTTCCAAGAGACCCAGTACTTC CASSDSFQETQYF
- TRBJ2-7 TRBV7-9 - TGTGCCAGCAGCTTAGTGGGCGAGCAGTACTTC CASSLVGEQYF
- TRBJ2-7 TRBV6-5 - TGTGCCAGCAGTTACTCTTGGGACTCCTACGAGCAGTACTTC CASSYSWDSYEQYF
- TRBJ1-5 TRBV2 - TGTGCCAGCACCGGGGGCGGGAATCAGCCCCAGCATTTT CASTGGGNQPQHF
TRBD1 TRBJ1-6 TRBV27 once TGTGCCAGCAGAGGACAGGGGGCAGGATCACCCCTCCACTTT CASRGQGAGSPLHF
- TRBJ2-5 TRBV9 - TGTGCCAGCAGCGTGGGGGGAGGCTTCCAAGAGACCCAGTACTTC CASSVGGGFQETQYF
TRBD1 TRBJ2-7 TRBV7-9 - TGTGCCAGCAGCTTAGCCCACAGGGGGAACGAGCAGTACTTC CASSLAHRGNEQYF
TRBD2 TRBJ2-7 TRBV5-4 once TGTGCCAGCAGCTTGGGACTAGCGGGAAGCACCTACGAGCAGTACTTC CASSLGLAGSTYEQYF
- TRBJ1-3 TRBV2 - TGTGCCAGCATGGGAACCGTGAGCTCTGGAAACACCATATATTTT CASMGTVSSGNTIYF
- TRBJ1-1 TRBV9 - TGTGCCAGCAGCGTTGCCCTCAACACTGAAGCTTTCTTT CASSVALNTEAFF
- TRBJ1-3 TRBV11-3 - TGTGCCAGCAGCTTAGATGGAAACACCATATATTTT CASSLDGNTIYF
TRBD1 TRBJ2-1 TRBV5-1 - TGCGCCAGCAGCTTGGGGGTTGGGGACAGGGCCCAGTTCTTC CASSLGVGDRAQFF
- TRBJ2-7 TRBV5-4 few TGTGCCAGCAGTTTTAACCGACTAGACGAGCAGTACTTC CASSFNRLDEQYF
TRBD2 TRBJ2-7 TRBV9 - TGTGCCAGCAGCGTAGACGGCGGGAGTGACGAGCAGTACTTC CASSVDGGSDEQYF
- TRBJ1-6 TRBV5-8 - TGTGCCAGCAGCTTACTAAATCCACCCCTCCACTTT CASSLLNPPLHF
TRBD1 TRBJ1-1 TRBV7-2 - TGTGCCAGCAGCACCCAGGGGGGCACTGAAGCTTTCTTT CASSTQGGTEAFF
TRBD2 TRBJ2-2 TRBV19 once TGTGCCAGTAGTACCAGGACTAGCGGGTACACCGGGGAGCTGTTTTTT CASSTRTSGYTGELFF
- TRBJ2-5 TRBV11-2 - TGTGCCAGCAGCTTAGCTGGACCGGGAACCCAGTACTTC CASSLAGPGTQYF
TRBD1 TRBJ2-4 TRBV19 - TGTGCCAGTAGTGAACAGGGGGCAAGGAAGTACTTC CASSEQGARKYF
TRBD1 TRBJ1-5 TRBV29-1 - TGCAGCGTTCAAGGAACCACGGGACAGGGGGCGATTGAGCCCCAGCATTTT CSVQGTTGQGAIEPQHF
- TRBJ2-7 TRBV19 - TGTGCCAGTAGTATAAGAGCCGCTCACTCCTACGAGCAGTACTTC CASSIRAAHSYEQYF
TRBD1 TRBJ1-1 TRBV28 - TGTGCCAGCAGATTAGGACAGGAGACTTCTGAAGCTTTCTTT CASRLGQETSEAFF
TRBD2 TRBJ2-1 TRBV19 few TGTGCCAGTAGTATATACGGGAGGGCCCTGGGGGAGCAGTTCTTC CASSIYGRALGEQFF
- TRBJ1-2 TRBV30 few TGTGCCTGGAGGGGGGCCAGCTTGGGCGGCTACACCTTC CAWRGASLGGYTF
- TRBJ1-2 TRBV12-5 - TGTGCTAGTGGTAAGGACATTTGGACGGATGGCTACACCTTC CASGKDIWTDGYTF
- TRBJ2-6 TRBV7-3 - TGTGCCAGCAGCTCGGAGAACAGGGCTGGGGCCAACGTCCTGACTTTC CASSSENRAGANVLTF
TRBD2 TRBJ2-1 TRBV7-3 - TGTGCCAGCAGCCCAGGCCGCGGGGGAAACAATGAGCAGTTCTTC CASSPGRGGNNEQFF
- TRBJ2-3 TRBV7-9 - TGTGCCAGCAGCTTTGACCGGCGAGACCCGGGGGATACGCAGTATTTT CASSFDRRDPGDTQYF
- TRBJ2-1 TRBV19 once TGTGCCAGTAGTACTCGGGCGGCCAATTACAATGAGCAGTTCTTC CASSTRAANYNEQFF
TRBD1 TRBJ2-7 TRBV7-2 - TGTGCCAGCAGCTCCGGGACAGGGTATTATAAGCAGTACTTC CASSSGTGYYKQYF